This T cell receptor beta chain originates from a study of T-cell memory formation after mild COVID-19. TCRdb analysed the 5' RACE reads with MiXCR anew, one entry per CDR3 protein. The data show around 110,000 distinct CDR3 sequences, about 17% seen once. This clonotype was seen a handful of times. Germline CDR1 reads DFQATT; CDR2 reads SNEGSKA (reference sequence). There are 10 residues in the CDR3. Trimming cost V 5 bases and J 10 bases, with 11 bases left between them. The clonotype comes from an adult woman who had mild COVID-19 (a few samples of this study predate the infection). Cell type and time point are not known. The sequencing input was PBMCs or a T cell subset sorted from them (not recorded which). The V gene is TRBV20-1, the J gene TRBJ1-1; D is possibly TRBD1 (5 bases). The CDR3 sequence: CSAVDTRAFF. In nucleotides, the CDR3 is TGCAGTGCTGTGGACACTCGAGCTTTCTTT.